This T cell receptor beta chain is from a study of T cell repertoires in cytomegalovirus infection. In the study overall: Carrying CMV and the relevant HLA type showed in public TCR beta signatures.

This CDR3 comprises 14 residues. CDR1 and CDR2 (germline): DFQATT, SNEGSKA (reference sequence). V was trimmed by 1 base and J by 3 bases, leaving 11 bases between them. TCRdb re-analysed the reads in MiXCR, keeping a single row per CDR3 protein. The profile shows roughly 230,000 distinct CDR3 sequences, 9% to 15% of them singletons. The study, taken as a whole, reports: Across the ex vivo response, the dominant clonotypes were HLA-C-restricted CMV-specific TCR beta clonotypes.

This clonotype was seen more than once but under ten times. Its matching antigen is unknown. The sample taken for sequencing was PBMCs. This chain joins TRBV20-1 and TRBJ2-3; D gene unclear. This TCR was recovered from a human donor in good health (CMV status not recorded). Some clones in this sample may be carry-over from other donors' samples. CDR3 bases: TGCAGTGCTAGAGGTCCTATTTCAACAGATACGCAGTATTTT. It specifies CSARGPISTDTQYF.